This T cell receptor (beta chain) was sequenced for a study of T cell responses to AZD1222 COVID-19 vaccine. Findings of the study overall: Spike-wide coverage was observed for vaccine-associated CD4 TCRs, with dominant responses at 160-218 and 743-854. Repertoires in all cases were sampled only once the peak T cell response had passed.

Clones were read by immunoSEQ multiplex PCR, and TCRdb kept only the in-frame ones, dropping some. The sample includes fewer than 110,000 clones, 80% to 90% of them seen just once. This clone came up a few times. Its antigen is undetermined. The source is an adult in good health. The sequences come from peripheral blood, collected on day 0 of AZD1222 vaccination.

CDR3 amino acids: CASSYSVGATSYEQYF. The CDR3 DNA sequence: TGTGCCAGCAGTTACTCGGTCGGGGCGACCTCCTACGAGCAGTACTTC. The rearrangement joins TRBV6-5 to TRBJ2-7; D is possibly TRBD1 or TRBD2 (5 bases each). Germline loops: CDR1 MNHEY, CDR2 SVGAGI. The CDR3 is 16 residues long. Trimming cost V 0 bases and J 0 bases, with 12 bases left between them.